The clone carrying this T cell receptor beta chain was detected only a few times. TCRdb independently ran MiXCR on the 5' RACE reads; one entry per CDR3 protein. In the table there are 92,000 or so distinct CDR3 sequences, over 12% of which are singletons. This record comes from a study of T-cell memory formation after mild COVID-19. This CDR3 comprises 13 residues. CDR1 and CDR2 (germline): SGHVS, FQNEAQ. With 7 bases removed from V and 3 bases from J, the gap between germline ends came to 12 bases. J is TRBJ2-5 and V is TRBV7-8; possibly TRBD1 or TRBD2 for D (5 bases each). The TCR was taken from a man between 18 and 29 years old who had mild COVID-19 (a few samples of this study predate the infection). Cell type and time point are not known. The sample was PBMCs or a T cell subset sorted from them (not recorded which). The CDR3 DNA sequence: TGTGCCAGCATCCCCATGGGGGAAGAGACCCAGTACTTC. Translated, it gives CASIPMGEETQYF.